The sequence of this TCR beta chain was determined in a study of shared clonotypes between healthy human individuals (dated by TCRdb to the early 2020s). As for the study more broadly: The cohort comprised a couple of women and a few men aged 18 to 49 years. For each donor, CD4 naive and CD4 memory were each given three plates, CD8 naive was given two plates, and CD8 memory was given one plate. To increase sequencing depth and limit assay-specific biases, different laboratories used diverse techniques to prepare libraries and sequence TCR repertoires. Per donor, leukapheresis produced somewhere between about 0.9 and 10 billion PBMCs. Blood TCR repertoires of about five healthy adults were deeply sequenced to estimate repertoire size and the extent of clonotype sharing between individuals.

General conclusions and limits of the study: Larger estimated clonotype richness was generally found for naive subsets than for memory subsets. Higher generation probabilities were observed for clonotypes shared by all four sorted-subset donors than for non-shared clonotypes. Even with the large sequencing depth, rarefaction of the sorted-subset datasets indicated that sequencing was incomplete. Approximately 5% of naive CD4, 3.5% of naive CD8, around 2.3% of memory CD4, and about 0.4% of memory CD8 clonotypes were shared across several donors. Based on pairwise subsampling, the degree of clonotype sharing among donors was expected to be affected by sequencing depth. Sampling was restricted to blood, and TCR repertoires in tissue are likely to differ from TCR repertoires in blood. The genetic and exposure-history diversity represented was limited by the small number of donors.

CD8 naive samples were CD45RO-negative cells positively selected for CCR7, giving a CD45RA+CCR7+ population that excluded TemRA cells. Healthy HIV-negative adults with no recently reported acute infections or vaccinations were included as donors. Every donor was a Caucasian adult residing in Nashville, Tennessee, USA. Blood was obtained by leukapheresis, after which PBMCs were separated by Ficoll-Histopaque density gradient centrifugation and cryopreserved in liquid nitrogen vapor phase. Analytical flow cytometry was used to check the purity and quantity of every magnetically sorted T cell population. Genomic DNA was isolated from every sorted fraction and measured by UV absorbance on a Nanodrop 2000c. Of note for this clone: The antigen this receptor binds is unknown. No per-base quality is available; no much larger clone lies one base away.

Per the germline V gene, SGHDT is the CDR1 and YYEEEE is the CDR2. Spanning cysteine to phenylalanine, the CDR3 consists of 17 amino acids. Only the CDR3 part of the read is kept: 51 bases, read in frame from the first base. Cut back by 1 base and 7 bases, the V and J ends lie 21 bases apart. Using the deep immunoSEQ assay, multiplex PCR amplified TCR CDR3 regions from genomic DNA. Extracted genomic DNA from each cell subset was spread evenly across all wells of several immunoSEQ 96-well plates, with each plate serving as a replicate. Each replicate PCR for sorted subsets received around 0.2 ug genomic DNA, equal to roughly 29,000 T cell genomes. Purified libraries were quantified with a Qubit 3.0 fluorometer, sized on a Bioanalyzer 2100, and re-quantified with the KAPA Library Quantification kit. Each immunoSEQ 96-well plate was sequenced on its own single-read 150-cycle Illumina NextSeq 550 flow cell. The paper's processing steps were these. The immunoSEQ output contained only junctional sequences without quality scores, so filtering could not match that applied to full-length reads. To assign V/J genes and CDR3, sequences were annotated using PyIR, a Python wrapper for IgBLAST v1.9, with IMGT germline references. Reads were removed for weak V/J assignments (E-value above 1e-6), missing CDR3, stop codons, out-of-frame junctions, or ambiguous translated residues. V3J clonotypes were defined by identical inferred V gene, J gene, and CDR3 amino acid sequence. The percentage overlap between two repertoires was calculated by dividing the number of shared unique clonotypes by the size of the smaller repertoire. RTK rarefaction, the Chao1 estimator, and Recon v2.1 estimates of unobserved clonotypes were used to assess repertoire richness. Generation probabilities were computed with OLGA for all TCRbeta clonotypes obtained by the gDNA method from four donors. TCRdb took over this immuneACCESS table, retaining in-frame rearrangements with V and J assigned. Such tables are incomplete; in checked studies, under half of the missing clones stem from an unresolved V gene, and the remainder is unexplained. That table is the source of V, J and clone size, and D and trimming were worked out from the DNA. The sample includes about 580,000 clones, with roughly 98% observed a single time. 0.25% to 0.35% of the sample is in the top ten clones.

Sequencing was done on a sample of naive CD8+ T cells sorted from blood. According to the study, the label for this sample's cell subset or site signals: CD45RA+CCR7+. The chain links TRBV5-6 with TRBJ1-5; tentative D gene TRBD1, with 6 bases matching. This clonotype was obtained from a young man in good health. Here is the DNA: TGTGCCAGCAGCTTGTTTATGATCGACAGGTCGCGCCAGCCCCAGCATTTT. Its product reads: CASSLFMIDRSRQPQHF. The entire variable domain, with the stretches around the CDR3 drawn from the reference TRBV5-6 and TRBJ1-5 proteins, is DAGVTQSPTHLIKTRGQQVTLRCSPKSGHDTVSWYQQALGQGPQFIFQYYEEEERQRGNFPDRFSGHQFPNYSSELNVNALLLGDSALYLCASSLFMIDRSRQPQHFGDGTRLSIL.